This entry features one TCR beta chain sequence. This sample is part of a study of T cell changes during pregnancy in multiple sclerosis. Only in-frame clones appear in the TCRdb table, and some are missing; sequencing was by immunoSEQ multiplex PCR. Among roughly 76,000 clones listed, roughly 91% were seen once. V shed 11 bases, J shed 7 bases, and the junction held 17 bases outside the gene matches. Germline-derived CDR1 and CDR2 are LNHNV and YYDKDF (reference sequence). This CDR3 spans 16 amino acids. The clonotype comes from a female donor with multiple sclerosis, enrolled in a pregnancy study. Sample: CD4+ T cells from peripheral blood mononuclear cells, taken after pregnancy. The gene calls are TRBV15 and TRBJ2-2; 9 bases are a match to TRBD2. Here the CDR3 DNA reads TGTGCCTCCCGTGGAAGGACTAGCGATTTGATCGGGGAGCTGTTTTTT. Its translation: CASRGRTSDLIGELFF.